This T cell receptor (beta chain) was sequenced during a study of somatic mutations in cytotoxic T cells in rheumatoid arthritis. Points from the study as a whole: Statistical analysis of the slight TRBV07 underrepresentation in rheumatoid arthritis patients did not adjust for multiple comparisons. The study found that the largest CD8+ clone exceeded 20% of CD8+ cells in about an eighth of the 65 patients. Researchers did not know the antigen targets of the expanded CD8+ clones.

Note on this clone: Its antigen is unknown.

Assay: immunoSEQ multiplex PCR; the TCRdb copy retains only in-frame clones and omits some. The table shows roughly 20,000 clones, with about four fifths occurring only once. Magnetic beads with positive selection isolated CD4+ and CD8+ fractions, whose purity was verified by flow cytometry. Trimming took off 6 bases at V and 0 bases at J, with 12 bases between the two ends. The CDR3 has 15 residues. Germline CDR1 is MNHEY and CDR2 is SVGAGI. The chain couples TRBV6-5 to TRBJ1-5; the D is unclear. Specimen: CD8+ T cells sorted from blood. This TCR was sampled from an adult with rheumatoid arthritis. The CDR3 loop reads CASSRDPYSNQPQHF. CDR3 nucleotide sequence: TGTGCCAGCAGCCGAGACCCTTATAGCAATCAGCCCCAGCATTTT.